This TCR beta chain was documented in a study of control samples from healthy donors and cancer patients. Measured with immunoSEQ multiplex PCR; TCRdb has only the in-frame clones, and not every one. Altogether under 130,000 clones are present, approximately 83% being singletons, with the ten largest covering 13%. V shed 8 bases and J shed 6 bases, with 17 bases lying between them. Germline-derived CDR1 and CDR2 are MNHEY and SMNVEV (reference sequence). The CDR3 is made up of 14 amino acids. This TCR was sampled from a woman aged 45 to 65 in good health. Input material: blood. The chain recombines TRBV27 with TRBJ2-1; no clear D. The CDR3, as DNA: TGTGCCAGCGCCCCCGGAACAGCAGTCAATGAGCAGTTCTTC. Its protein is CASAPGTAVNEQFF.